This T cell receptor (beta chain) is drawn from a study of OX40 agonist ivuxolimab in advanced cancers. The CDR3 consists of 16 residues. CDR1 SEHNR and CDR2 FQNEAQ come from the germline V gene (reference sequence). V was shortened by 5 bases and J by 4 bases, with 15 bases between the two germline ends. Repertoires were generated with immunoSEQ multiplex PCR, while TCRdb's copy carries only in-frame clones and drops some. The sample records some 47,000 clones, roughly 78% being singletons. This clone was recorded once. Specimen: CD4+ or CD8+ T cells sorted from blood, collected in a trial of the OX40 agonist ivuxolimab. The chain joins TRBV7-9 to TRBJ1-6, with a weak D call TRBD1 (5 bases). The origin of this receptor is an adult with an advanced solid tumor such as melanoma, head and neck, liver or kidney cancer. The CDR3 coding sequence is TGTGCCAGCAGCCCACGGGGGGGGATTTATAATTCACCCCTCCACTTT. It yields the protein CASSPRGGIYNSPLHF. Looking up the rest from reference TRBV7-9 and TRBJ1-6 gives the full variable domain: DTGVSQNPRHKITKRGQNVTFRCDPISEHNRLYWYRQTLGQGPEFLTYFQNEAQLEKSRLLSDRFSAERPKGSFSTLEIQRTEQGDSAMYLCASSPRGGIYNSPLHFGNGTRLTVT.